These T cell receptor beta chains were read from a single sample in a study of blood T cells in healthy people across ages. Each CDR3 protein gets one entry after TCRdb re-called the 5' RACE reads with MiXCR. The sample records roughly 790,000 distinct CDR3 sequences, 40% to 45% being singletons. The sequenced sample was blood. The source is a woman in her sixties or seventies in good health. Both conserved end residues are part of each CDR3. Each record gives: CDR3 protein, CDR3 DNA, V gene, J gene, clone size, CDR3 length, D gene. The D gene is left open where the match is weak. Size is omitted from some rows. Given values are once, few, many or a class for expanded clones.

CSAKGQYF	TGCAGTGCTAAGGGCCAGTACTTC	TRBV20-1	TRBJ2-7	.	8	.
CASSLGVGTPYNQPQHF	TGTGCCAGCAGCTTAGGCGTCGGGACACCCTATAATCAGCCCCAGCATTTT	TRBV7-8	TRBJ1-5	.	17	.
CASSRRDDPLYEQYF	TGTGCCAGCTCACGGCGGGACGACCCCCTCTACGAGCAGTACTTC	TRBV18	TRBJ2-7	few	15	.
CASSPHLAGGSNEQFF	TGTGCCAGCAGTCCCCATCTAGCGGGAGGTTCTAATGAGCAGTTCTTC	TRBV12-3/TRBV12-4	TRBJ2-1	few	16	TRBD2
CASSSTPSARSYEQYF	TGTGCCAGCAGCTCAACTCCTAGCGCCCGCTCCTACGAGCAGTACTTC	TRBV9	TRBJ2-7	once	16	.
CASSGKNYEQYF	TGTGCCAGCTCCGGGAAAAACTACGAGCAGTACTTC	TRBV3-1	TRBJ2-7	.	12	.
CASSQVPREDRYGYTF	TGCGCCAGCAGCCAAGTTCCCAGGGAAGATCGGTATGGCTACACCTTC	TRBV4-1	TRBJ1-2	.	16	.
CATSRGGLSYEQYF	TGTGCCACCAGCAGAGGTGGCTTATCCTACGAGCAGTACTTC	TRBV15	TRBJ2-7	.	14	.
CASSQDLRASSISSYNEQFF	TGCGCCAGCAGCCAAGATCTTAGGGCTAGTTCCATCAGTTCCTACAATGAGCAGTTCTTC	TRBV4-3	TRBJ2-1	.	20	.
CANSLVGGLSIQPQHF	TGTGCCAACAGTTTAGTAGGGGGTCTGAGCATTCAGCCCCAGCATTTT	TRBV12-3/TRBV12-4	TRBJ1-5	.	16	.